The 32 T cell receptor beta chains in this list originate from one sample, sequenced in a study of early T cells in non-severe SARS-CoV-2 infection. TCRdb independently ran MiXCR on the 5' RACE reads; one entry per CDR3 protein. The data contain roughly 75,000 distinct CDR3 sequences, roughly a sixth of them singletons. Sequencing was performed on whole blood. The receptors come from an adult who was a healthcare worker with PCR-confirmed SARS-CoV-2 infection or an uninfected control (not recorded which).

This clonotype was found a few times. The chain couples TRBV20-1 to TRBJ2-5; D remains unclear. The CDR3 contains 14 residues. Looked up from germline, CDR1 is DFQATT and CDR2 is SNEGSKA (reference sequence). The V end was cut by 0 bases, the J end by 4 bases, with 12 bases between. CDR3 coding DNA: TGCAGTGCTAGAGATATCCGGACGAGAGAGACCCAGTACTTC. Translating it yields CSARDIRTRETQYF.

This clonotype occurred a few times. This chain uses TRBV20-1 with TRBJ2-4; perhaps TRBD2 as D (5 bases). The CDR3 runs 13 residues. Germline V lookup: CDR1 DFQATT, CDR2 SNEGSKA (reference sequence). V was clipped by 3 bases and J by 4 bases, with 10 bases between them. The CDR3 spells CSASGGGKNIQYF. As DNA, the CDR3 is TGCAGTGCTAGCGGAGGCGGGAAAAACATTCAGTACTTC.

The genes are TRBV27 and TRBJ1-1; no clear D. There are 14 residues in the CDR3. V dropped 3 bases and J dropped 3 bases, with 11 bases sitting between them. Germline-derived CDR1 and CDR2 are MNHEY and SMNVEV (reference sequence). The CDR3 sequence: CASSFQPEDTEAFF. CDR3 sequence (DNA): TGTGCCAGCAGTTTCCAGCCTGAGGACACTGAAGCTTTCTTT.

This clonotype has just a few counts. V is TRBV20-1 and J is TRBJ1-4; D may be TRBD1 (5 bases). This CDR3 contains 14 residues. V was cut by 4 bases and J by 4 bases, with 13 bases left in between. Germline-derived CDR1 and CDR2 are DFQATT and SNEGSKA (reference sequence). The CDR3 nucleotides read TGCAGTGCTACCGGGACGGCGCATAATGAAAAACTGTTTTTT. Protein sequence: CSATGTAHNEKLFF.

The chain links TRBV7-9 to TRBJ2-1; D is possibly TRBD1 (6 bases). The CDR3 covers 15 residues. The germline V gene encodes CDR1 SEHNR and CDR2 FQNEAQ (reference sequence). V shed 5 bases and J shed 3 bases, with 14 bases lying between them. The CDR3 reads CASSQVRTDYNEQFF. DNA of the CDR3: TGTGCCAGCAGCCAGGTGCGGACAGACTACAATGAGCAGTTCTTC. The whole variable domain, remainder taken from reference TRBV7-9 and TRBJ2-1, is DTGVSQNPRHKITKRGQNVTFRCDPISEHNRLYWYRQTLGQGPEFLTYFQNEAQLEKSRLLSDRFSAERPKGSFSTLEIQRTEQGDSAMYLCASSQVRTDYNEQFFGPGTRLTVL.

The V and J genes are TRBV10-3 and TRBJ2-1, with unresolved D. The CDR3 has 11 residues. Per germline, CDR1 ENHRY and CDR2 SYGVKD. Trimming cost V 4 bases and J 9 bases, with 7 bases left between them. The CDR3 DNA is TGTGCCATCAGTGTTGTTAGTGAGCAGTTCTTC. It encodes CAISVVSEQFF.

This clonotype was found a few times. The CDR3 sequence is CASSSKDGQLRRELGETQYF. The DNA for the CDR3 is TGTGCCAGCAGCTCCAAAGACGGACAATTAAGGCGGGAGCTAGGAGAGACCCAGTACTTC. The chain carries TRBV7-9 and TRBJ2-5, with 7 bases aligning to TRBD2. After removal of 4 bases from V and 4 bases from J, the junction contained 24 bases not matched to a gene. Germline lookup yields CDR1 SEHNR and CDR2 FQNEAQ (reference sequence). The CDR3 extends over 20 amino acids.

This chain uses TRBV9 with TRBJ2-2; D tentatively reads TRBD1 or TRBD2 (5 bases each). The CDR3 totals 14 residues. V lost 4 bases and J 6 bases, leaving 13 bases between the germline ends. Germline V lookup: CDR1 SGDLS, CDR2 YYNGEE. Here the CDR3 DNA reads TGTGCCAGCAGCCCAAGTGGGGGTTCCGGGGAGCTGTTTTTT. This sequence encodes CASSPSGGSGELFF. Together with reference TRBV9 and TRBJ2-2, the CDR3 gives the full variable domain: DSGVTQTPKHLITATGQRVTLRCSPRSGDLSVYWYQQSLDQGLQFLIQYYNGEERAKGNILERFSAQQFPDLHSELNLSSLELGDSALYFCASSPSGGSGELFFGEGSRLTVL.

This clonotype appeared a few times. V gene TRBV5-1 combines with J gene TRBJ2-1; D remains unclear. The V and J ends lost 4 bases and 8 bases respectively, with 13 bases between them. The length of the CDR3 is 13 residues. Germline V lookup: CDR1 SGHRS, CDR2 YFSETQ. In DNA, the CDR3 is TGCGCCAGCAGCCTAGATCTTGGGGATGAGCAGTTCTTC. Encoded protein: CASSLDLGDEQFF.

This chain joins TRBV13 and TRBJ2-3; TRBD2 matches at 10 bases. Germline assignment: CDR1 PRHDT and CDR2 FYEKMQ (reference sequence). The CDR3 runs to 16 residues. The junction had 5 bases not matched to a gene; V was cut back by 4 bases and J by 1 base. CDR3 protein: CASSSASGSRTDTQYF. The CDR3 DNA follows: TGTGCCAGCAGCTCCGCTAGCGGGAGCCGCACAGATACGCAGTATTTT. Full variable domain (rest looked up from reference TRBV13 and TRBJ2-3): AAGVIQSPRHLIKEKRETATLKCYPIPRHDTVYWYQQGPGQDPQFLISFYEKMQSDKGSIPDRFSAQQFSDYHSELNMSSLELGDSALYFCASSSASGSRTDTQYFGPGTRLTVL.

The chain is built from TRBV7-6 and TRBJ2-5; a weak D match, TRBD1 (5 bases). Germline CDR1 is SGHVS and CDR2 is FNYEAQ. V was cut by 1 base and J by 4 bases, with 10 bases left in between. The CDR3 totals 14 residues. CDR3 bases: TGTGCCAGCAGCTTAGTAGCAGGGCCAGAGACCCAGTACTTC. This gives the protein CASSLVAGPETQYF. The full variable domain, with the rest looked up from reference TRBV7-6 and TRBJ2-5, is GAGVSQSPRYKVTKRGQDVALRCDPISGHVSLYWYRQALGQGPEFLTYFNYEAQQDKSGLPNDRFSAERPEGSISTLTIQRTEQRDSAMYRCASSLVAGPETQYFGPGTRLLVL.

This clonotype was recorded at least ten times. V gene TRBV9 combines with J gene TRBJ2-2; unclear D gene. CDR1 is SGDLS and CDR2 is YYNGEE in the germline V gene. This CDR3 region has 14 residues. Deletions cut 3 bases from V and 7 bases from J, with 13 bases between. The CDR3 nucleotides are TGTGCCAGCAGCGCCCGCCTATCGGACGGGGAGCTGTTTTTT. As protein: CASSARLSDGELFF.

The chain employs TRBV14 and TRBJ2-4; D uncertain. V was pared by 0 bases and J by 4 bases, with 7 bases between. CDR3 length: 14 amino acids. Germline CDR1 and CDR2: SGHDN and FVKESK. CDR3 protein: CASSQDPVKNIQYF. The CDR3 DNA sequence: TGTGCCAGCAGCCAAGATCCAGTAAAAAACATTCAGTACTTC.

This clonotype came up a few times. The chain joins TRBV5-3 to TRBJ1-2; a weak D match, TRBD1 (5 bases). TRBV5-3 is classed as an ORF, of uncertain function. This CDR3 is 14 amino acids long. Trimming took 3 bases from V and 6 from J, leaving 15 bases between them. CDR3 region: CARSWGPKGHGYTF. CDR3 DNA sequence: TGTGCCAGAAGCTGGGGACCAAAGGGGCATGGCTACACCTTC.

The table lists this clonotype with a few counts. This chain uses TRBV15 with TRBJ2-1; 7 bases map to TRBD2. V dropped 6 bases and J dropped 4; count of bases not matched to a gene: 12. Germline CDR1 reads LNHNV; CDR2 reads YYDKDF (reference sequence). The length of the CDR3 is 16 residues. CDR3 nucleotides: TGTGCCACCAGAAAGGCGCGGGAGAAAGGGTACAATGAGCAGTTCTTC. Amino acid sequence: CATRKAREKGYNEQFF.

The rearrangement joins TRBV7-2 to TRBJ2-3, with TRBD2 matching 7 bases. The CDR3 consists of 14 residues. The trim removed 5 bases at V and 7 bases at J, leaving 9 bases unmatched. Germline V gene data show CDR1 as SGHTA and CDR2 as FQGNSA. This CDR3 is CASSVRLAGNTQYF. CDR3 bases: TGTGCCAGCAGCGTCAGACTAGCCGGAAATACGCAGTATTTT. The full variable domain, in which reference TRBV7-2 and TRBJ2-3 provide the parts outside the CDR3, is GAGVSQSPSNKVTEKGKDVELRCDPISGHTALYWYRQSLGQGLEFLIYFQGNSAPDKSGLPSDRFSAERTGGSVSTLTIQRTQQEDSAVYLCASSVRLAGNTQYFGPGTRLTVL.

This clonotype was seen repeatedly, ten times or more. The chain carries TRBV10-3 and TRBJ1-5; TRBD1 is a possible D gene (5 bases). This CDR3 is 14 amino acids long. Per germline, CDR1 ENHRY and CDR2 SYGVKD. V was pared by 10 bases and J by 4 bases, with 17 bases between. This CDR3 reads CATSQGDPNQPQHF. In DNA, the CDR3 is TGTGCCACCTCTCAGGGAGACCCAAATCAGCCCCAGCATTTT.

This clonotype was seen more than once but under ten times. This chain uses TRBV6-2 or TRBV6-3 with TRBJ1-5; no clear D. The germline CDR1 and CDR2 sequences are MNHEY and SVGEGT. CDR3 size: 14 residues. The V end lost 6 bases, the J end lost 3 bases, and 12 bases lay between the germline ends. This CDR3 is CASSDRHDNQPQHF. In nucleotides, the CDR3 is TGTGCCAGCAGCGATAGACACGACAATCAGCCCCAGCATTTT.

The chain carries TRBV12-5 and TRBJ2-3; D is ambiguous. Germline V lookup: CDR1 LGHNT, CDR2 FRNRAP. The CDR3 length is 16 residues. Trimming stripped 6 bases from V and 2 bases from J, with 18 bases between. This CDR3 reads CASGLGDTSFTDTQYF. CDR3 nucleotides: TGTGCTAGTGGGCTGGGCGACACTTCCTTCACAGATACGCAGTATTTT. Based on the CDR3 plus reference TRBV12-5 and TRBJ2-3, the full variable domain is DARVTQTPRHKVTEMGQEVTMRCQPILGHNTVFWYRQTMMQGLELLAYFRNRAPLDDSGMPKDRFSAEMPDATLATLKIQPSEPRDSAVYFCASGLGDTSFTDTQYFGPGTRLTVL.

This clonotype showed up many times. V and J are TRBV9 and TRBJ2-1; D could derive from TRBD1 or TRBD2 (5 bases each). The V and J ends lost 0 bases and 0 bases respectively, with 13 bases between them. The length of the CDR3 is 17 residues. From germline, CDR1 is SGDLS and CDR2 YYNGEE. CDR3 DNA: TGTGCCAGCAGCGTAGAGTTACGGGACCGCTCCTACAATGAGCAGTTCTTC. Translation gives CASSVELRDRSYNEQFF.

In its sample, this clonotype was seen many times. The chain joins TRBV30 to TRBJ1-2; D gene ambiguous. V lost 2 bases and J 8 bases, leaving 12 bases between the germline ends. Germline CDR1 GTSNPN, CDR2 SVGIG (reference sequence). The CDR3 consists of 12 residues. As DNA, the CDR3 is TGTGCCTGGAGTTTAACGGGATTCGGCTACACCTTC. This codes for CAWSLTGFGYTF.

This clonotype was detected only a few times. For the CDR3, the DNA is TGTGCCAGCAGCACAATCCTAGGGCGGTACAATGAGCAGTTCTTC. As protein: CASSTILGRYNEQFF. V usage is TRBV11-2 and J usage is TRBJ2-1; D unclear. The CDR3 consists of 15 residues. CDR1 is SGHAT, CDR2 FQNNGV, per germline. The V end lost 5 bases, the J end lost 4 bases, and 15 bases lay between the germline ends.

This clonotype was counted only a few times. The chain employs TRBV6-6 and TRBJ1-5; no clear D gene. V was cut by 6 bases and J by 7 bases, with 13 bases left in between. Per the germline V gene, CDR1 is MNHNY and CDR2 is SVGAGI (reference sequence). CDR3 length: 13 residues. The CDR3: CASSTTEVQPQHF. The CDR3, as DNA: TGTGCCAGCAGCACAACCGAGGTGCAGCCCCAGCATTTT.

This sequence joins TRBV20-1 and TRBJ1-3; a possible D gene is TRBD1 (5 bases). Per germline, CDR1 DFQATT and CDR2 SNEGSKA (reference sequence). V dropped 6 bases and J dropped 0 bases, with 9 bases sitting between them. The CDR3 consists of 13 residues. The CDR3: CSAADSSGNTIYF. Here the CDR3 DNA reads TGCAGTGCAGCAGACAGCTCTGGAAACACCATATATTTT.

This clonotype has just a few counts. The chain has TRBV29-1 and TRBJ1-2; D remains unclear. The CDR3 length is 11 residues. Germline V CDR1 and CDR2: SQVTM, ANQGSEA. Trimming took off 7 bases at V and 3 bases at J, with 9 bases between the two ends. In nucleotides, the CDR3 is TGCAGCGCTTCCGGGGACTATGGCTACACCTTC. It yields the protein CSASGDYGYTF.

V is TRBV10-3 and J is TRBJ1-6; D gene unclear. The CDR3 is 14 amino acids. Trimming took off 4 bases at V and 1 base at J, with 5 bases between the two ends. CDR1 is ENHRY and CDR2 is SYGVKD in the germline V gene. CDR3 loop: CAISGRSYNSPLHF. The CDR3 DNA sequence: TGTGCCATCAGTGGTCGTTCCTATAATTCACCCCTCCACTTT.

CDR3 sequence (DNA): TGCAGCGTTCGTCGACTAGACGTTTACAATGAGCAGTTCTTC. Translating gives CSVRRLDVYNEQFF. V gene TRBV29-1 combines with J gene TRBJ2-1; possibly TRBD2 for D (6 bases). V gave up 5 bases and J gave up 4 bases, with 15 bases separating them. The CDR3 covers 14 residues. Germline CDR1 reads SQVTM; CDR2 reads ANQGSEA.

The gene calls are TRBV7-6 and TRBJ2-1, with a tentative D call TRBD1 (5 bases). The CDR3 sequence is 17 residues long. V was clipped by 5 bases and J by 0 bases, with 17 bases between them. Germline loops: CDR1 SGHVS, CDR2 FNYEAQ. The CDR3 bases are TGTGCCAGCAGCGCAAACGGTGGGGCGAGCTCCTACAATGAGCAGTTCTTC. As protein: CASSANGGASSYNEQFF.

The gene calls are TRBV7-2 and TRBJ1-3; tentative D call: TRBD1 (6 bases). Trimming shortened V by 1 base and J by 2 bases, and 12 bases separated the two germline ends. The CDR3 has 16 residues. Per the germline V gene, CDR1 is SGHTA and CDR2 is FQGNSA. CDR3 residues: CASSLEGGRTGNTIYF. The CDR3 coding sequence is TGTGCCAGCAGCTTAGAAGGGGGGCGAACTGGAAACACCATATATTTT.

The genes are TRBV29-1 and TRBJ2-7; 11 bases match TRBD2. V lost 4 bases to trimming and J lost 0 bases; unmatched junction nucleotides: 8. The CDR3 is 16 amino acids. Germline CDR1 is SQVTM and CDR2 is ANQGSEA. The chain's CDR3 is CSVGGTSGSSSYEQYF. The DNA of the CDR3 is TGCAGCGTTGGGGGGACTAGCGGATCTAGCTCCTACGAGCAGTACTTC.

A few counts support this clonotype. The genes are TRBV7-9 and TRBJ2-3, with D possibly being TRBD1 or TRBD2 (5 bases each). This CDR3 contains 14 residues. In germline, CDR1 is SEHNR, CDR2 FQNEAQ (reference sequence). V shed 4 bases and J shed 1 base, with 9 bases lying between them. CDR3 coding DNA: TGTGCCAGCAGCTACCTGGGGGGCACAGATACGCAGTATTTT. Translated: CASSYLGGTDTQYF.

This clonotype was seen more than once but under ten times. The chain joins TRBV19 to TRBJ2-1, with a possible D match to TRBD2 (5 bases). Trimming took 3 bases from V and 0 from J, leaving 9 bases between them. The CDR3 covers 15 residues. The germline gives CDR1 LNHDA, CDR2 SQIVND (reference sequence). The CDR3 is CASSMLGSSYNEQFF. CDR3 in DNA: TGTGCCAGTAGTATGTTAGGGAGCTCCTACAATGAGCAGTTCTTC.